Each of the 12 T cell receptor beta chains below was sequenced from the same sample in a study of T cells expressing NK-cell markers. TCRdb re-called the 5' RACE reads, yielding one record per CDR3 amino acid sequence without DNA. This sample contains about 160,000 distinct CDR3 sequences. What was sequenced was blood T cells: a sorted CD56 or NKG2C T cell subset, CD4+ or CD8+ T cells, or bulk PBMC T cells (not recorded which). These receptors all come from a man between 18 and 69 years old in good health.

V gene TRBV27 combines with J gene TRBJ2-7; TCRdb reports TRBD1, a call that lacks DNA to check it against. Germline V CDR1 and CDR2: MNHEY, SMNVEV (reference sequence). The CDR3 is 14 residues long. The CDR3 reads CASSLRGTGYEQYF.

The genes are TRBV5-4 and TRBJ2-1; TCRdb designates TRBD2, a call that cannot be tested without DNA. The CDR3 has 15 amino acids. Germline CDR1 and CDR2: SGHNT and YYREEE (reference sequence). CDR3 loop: CASSLERVSYNEQFF.

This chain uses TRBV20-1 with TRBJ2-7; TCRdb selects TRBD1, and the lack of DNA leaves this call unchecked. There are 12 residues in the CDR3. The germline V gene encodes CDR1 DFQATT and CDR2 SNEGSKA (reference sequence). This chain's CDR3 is CSAGRENYEQYF.

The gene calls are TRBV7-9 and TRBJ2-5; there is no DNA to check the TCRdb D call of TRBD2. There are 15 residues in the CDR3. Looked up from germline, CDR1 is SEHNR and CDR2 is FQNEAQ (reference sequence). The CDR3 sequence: CASTHTTQLGSTQYF. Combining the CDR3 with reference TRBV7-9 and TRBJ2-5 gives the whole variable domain DTGVSQNPRHKITKRGQNVTFRCDPISEHNRLYWYRQTLGQGPEFLTYFQNEAQLEKSRLLSDRFSAERPKGSFSTLEIQRTEQGDSAMYLCASTHTTQLGSTQYFGPGTRLLVL.

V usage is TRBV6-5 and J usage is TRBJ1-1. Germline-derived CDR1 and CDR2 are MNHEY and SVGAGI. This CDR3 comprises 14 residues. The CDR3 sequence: CASSYRPGPSEAFF.

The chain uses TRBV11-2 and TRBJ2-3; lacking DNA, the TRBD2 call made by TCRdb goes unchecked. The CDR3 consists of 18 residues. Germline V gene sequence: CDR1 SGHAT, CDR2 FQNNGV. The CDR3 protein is CASSLGVVAGTRTDTQYF.

The CDR3 loop reads CASRNEDRAYTGELFF. This chain connects TRBV28 to TRBJ2-2; TCRdb's assignment of TRBD1 cannot be checked, as there is no DNA. Germline V gene sequence: CDR1 MDHEN, CDR2 SYDVKM. The CDR3 is made up of 16 amino acids.

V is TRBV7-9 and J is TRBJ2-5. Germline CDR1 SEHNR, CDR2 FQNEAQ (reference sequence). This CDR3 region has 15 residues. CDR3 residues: CASSLAVRVGETQYF. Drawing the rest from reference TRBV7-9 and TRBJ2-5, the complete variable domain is DTGVSQNPRHKITKRGQNVTFRCDPISEHNRLYWYRQTLGQGPEFLTYFQNEAQLEKSRLLSDRFSAERPKGSFSTLEIQRTEQGDSAMYLCASSLAVRVGETQYFGPGTRLLVL.

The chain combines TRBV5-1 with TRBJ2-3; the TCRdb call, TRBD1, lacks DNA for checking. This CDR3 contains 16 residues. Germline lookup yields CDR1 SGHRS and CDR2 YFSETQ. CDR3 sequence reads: CASSLPRGGLTDTQYF.

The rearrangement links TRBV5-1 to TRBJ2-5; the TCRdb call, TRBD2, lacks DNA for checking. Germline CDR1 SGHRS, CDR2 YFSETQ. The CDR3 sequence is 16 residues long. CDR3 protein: CASSYPPVAGGETQYF.

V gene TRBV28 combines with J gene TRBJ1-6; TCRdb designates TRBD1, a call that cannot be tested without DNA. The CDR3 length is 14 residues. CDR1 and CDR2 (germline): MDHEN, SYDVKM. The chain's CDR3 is CASSPRERNSPLHF.

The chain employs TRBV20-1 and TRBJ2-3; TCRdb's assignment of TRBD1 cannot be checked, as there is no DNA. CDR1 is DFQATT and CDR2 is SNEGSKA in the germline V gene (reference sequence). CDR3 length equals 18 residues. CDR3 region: CSARGRTGGPPSTDTQYF.